The 28 T cell receptor beta chains below all came from one sample that was sequenced in a study of blood T cell repertoires in COVID-19 (TCRdb year 2020). Receptors were amplified or captured by the immunoSEQ multiplex PCR assay. TCRdb stores this immuneACCESS table with in-frame sequences only. Part of the clones is absent; in the studies checked, under half of the shortfall reflects unresolved V genes, and no reason is known for the rest. This sample comprises roughly 250,000 clones, 87% of them detected only once. The ten largest clones take up just over 7% of the sample. The source material was peripheral blood. The receptors come from a man aged 55 to 70 who had recovered from COVID-19.

The chain joins TRBV6-1 to TRBJ1-2, with TRBD1 matching 10 bases. There are 13 residues in the CDR3. With 3 bases clipped from V and 7 bases from J, the junction kept 2 bases outside the gene matches. Germline V gives CDR1 MNHNS, CDR2 SASEGT. CDR3 DNA: TGTGCCAGCAGTGACCGGGACAGGGGTGGCTACACCTTC. Protein: CASSDRDRGGYTF.

For the CDR3, the DNA is TGTGCCATCAGTGACACCGGGACAGGGATATACGAGCAGTACTTC. Protein sequence: CAISDTGTGIYEQYF. This rearrangement joins TRBV10-3 to TRBJ2-7; 9 bases match TRBD1. The CDR3 sequence is 15 residues long. The V gene's germline CDR1 is ENHRY and CDR2 SYGVKD. V shed 3 bases and J 4 bases; nucleotides not matched to a gene: 7.

This rearrangement joins TRBV7-9 to TRBJ2-5; 7 bases line up with TRBD1. Germline-derived CDR1 and CDR2 are SEHNR and FQNEAQ (reference sequence). CDR3 length: 14 residues. J lost 5 bases, V lost 8 bases, and 11 bases had no gene match. CDR3 DNA sequence: TGTGCCAGCGGAAGGGACAGCACCTTGGAGACCCAGTACTTC. It yields the protein CASGRDSTLETQYF.

The chain joins TRBV4-2 to TRBJ2-3; TRBD2 aligns across 11 bases. Germline V lookup: CDR1 LGHNA, CDR2 YNFKEQ. The CDR3 spans 17 residues. Trimming at V came to 3 bases and at J to 5 bases, leaving 10 bases not matched to a gene. The CDR3 region has the DNA TGTGCCAGCAGCCACCCCAGTAGCGGGGGGGCCCGAGATACGCAGTATTTT. Its protein is CASSHPSSGGARDTQYF.

The CDR3 sequence is CASSLWAGSGGYTF. Here the CDR3 DNA reads TGTGCCAGCAGTTTATGGGCGGGATCGGGAGGCTACACCTTC. The chain recombines TRBV27 with TRBJ1-2; D is uncertain. CDR1 is MNHEY and CDR2 is SMNVEV in the germline V gene (reference sequence). V lost 1 base and J lost 8, with 14 bases in between. CDR3 size: 14 residues.

The chain carries TRBV29-1 and TRBJ1-1; D may be TRBD1 (6 bases). CDR3 length: 13 residues. The V gene lost 6 bases and the J gene lost 4 bases, with 15 bases spanning the gap. Germline V gene lookup returns CDR1 SQVTM and CDR2 ANQGSEA. CDR3 sequence (DNA): TGCAGCGTCACCGGGACACTAGGCACTGAAGCTTTCTTT. Protein product: CSVTGTLGTEAFF.

This chain connects TRBV10-1 to TRBJ2-5, with TRBD1 identical over 8 bases. V trimming: 2 bases; J trimming: 7 bases; junction bases outside the gene matches: 12. Germline CDR1 reads WNHNN; CDR2 reads SYGVQD (reference sequence). The CDR3 is made up of 16 amino acids. The CDR3 nucleotides are TGCGCCAGCAGTGAGGGTCGGACAGGGTCGGGGTGGACCCAGTACTTC. Translation: CASSEGRTGSGWTQYF.

V and J are TRBV6-6 and TRBJ2-1, with a tentative D call TRBD2 (6 bases). Germline loops: CDR1 MNHNY, CDR2 SVGAGI (reference sequence). V lost 2 bases and J 7 bases, leaving 12 bases between the germline ends. CDR3 size: 14 residues. In nucleotides, the CDR3 is TGTGCCAGCAGTTACGGTCCGGGGGTTAATGAGCAGTTCTTC. Encoded protein: CASSYGPGVNEQFF.

The chain recombines TRBV6-2 or TRBV6-3 with TRBJ2-3; a possible D gene is TRBD2 (6 bases). This CDR3 contains 13 residues. Germline-derived CDR1 and CDR2 are MNHEY and SVGEGT. V was cut by 1 base and J by 5 bases, with 7 bases left in between. CDR3 DNA sequence: TGTGCCAGCAGTTACTGGGACTTAGATACGCAGTATTTT. This codes for CASSYWDLDTQYF.

The gene calls are TRBV6-1 and TRBJ1-2; weak D call: TRBD1 (5 bases). Germline CDR1 MNHNS, CDR2 SASEGT. CDR3 size: 14 residues. V was shortened by 0 bases and J by 8 bases, with 13 bases between the two germline ends. CDR3 DNA sequence: TGTGCCAGCAGTGAAGCGGGACTCCCCCCGGGCTACACCTTC. Amino acids: CASSEAGLPPGYTF.

This chain connects TRBV19 to TRBJ2-7, with D possibly matching TRBD2 (5 bases). Deletions cut 6 bases from V and 6 bases from J, with 18 bases between. The germline CDR1 and CDR2 sequences are LNHDA and SQIVND (reference sequence). This CDR3 region has 14 residues. The DNA for the CDR3 is TGTGCCAGTAGCGGGATACAGTCGGCGGTCGAGCAGTACTTC. It encodes CASSGIQSAVEQYF.

The genes are TRBV6-5 and TRBJ2-5; 7 bases line up with TRBD1. The J segment lost 5 bases and the V segment lost 5 bases, leaving 8 bases of the junction unmatched. The CDR3 length is 14 residues. Germline V lookup: CDR1 MNHEY, CDR2 SVGAGI. CDR3 amino acids: CASSPLRGRETQYF. Here the CDR3 DNA reads TGTGCCAGCAGTCCCCTAAGGGGGCGGGAGACCCAGTACTTC.

A single count supports this clone. V gene TRBV28 combines with J gene TRBJ1-6; no clear D gene. V lost 5 bases and J 3 bases, leaving 11 bases between the germline ends. Looked up from germline, CDR1 is MDHEN and CDR2 is SYDVKM. This CDR3 has 15 residues. This CDR3 is CASSHGGGYNSPLHF. The DNA for the CDR3 is TGTGCCAGCAGTCACGGCGGCGGCTATAATTCACCCCTCCACTTT.

This clone appeared a single time. The rearrangement uses TRBV6-8 and TRBJ2-7, with a weak D call TRBD1 (5 bases). V was pared by 5 bases and J by 9 bases, with 17 bases between. Germline assignment: CDR1 MNHGY and CDR2 SAAAGT. The CDR3 length is 13 residues. CDR3 coding DNA: TGTGCCAGCAGTCACCCCAGGGTGTCCGGGCAGTACGTC. It translates to CASSHPRVSGQYV.

The gene calls are TRBV5-1 and TRBJ2-7, with 10 bases matching TRBD1. This CDR3 is 16 amino acids long. V lost 2 bases and J lost 0; bases outside the gene matches: 5. Germline CDR1 SGHRS, CDR2 YFSETQ. CDR3 sequence (DNA): TGCGCCAGCAGCTTATCGGGACAGGGGCTCTCCTACGAGCAGTACTTC. It encodes CASSLSGQGLSYEQYF. Looking up the rest from reference TRBV5-1 and TRBJ2-7 gives the full variable domain: KAGVTQTPRYLIKTRGQQVTLSCSPISGHRSVSWYQQTPGQGLQFLFEYFSETQRNKGNFPGRFSGRQFSNSRSEMNVSTLELGDSALYLCASSLSGQGLSYEQYFGPGTRLTVT.

The chain joins TRBV6-5 to TRBJ1-2; 8 nucleotides match TRBD1. Germline V gene data show CDR1 as MNHEY and CDR2 as SVGAGI. CDR3 length equals 13 residues. V was clipped by 6 bases and J by 8 bases; unmatched bases: 8. The CDR3 loop reads CASRIDRGGGYTF. The DNA for the CDR3 is TGTGCCAGCAGGATTGACAGGGGTGGAGGCTACACCTTC.

A single count supports this clone. The J gene is TRBJ2-7, the V gene TRBV4-2; 7 nucleotides match TRBD1. The CDR3 totals 14 residues. With V trimmed by 4 bases and J by 6 bases, 9 bases remained unmatched. The germline V gene encodes CDR1 LGHNA and CDR2 YNFKEQ. CDR3 DNA: TGTGCCAGCAGCCTCGGACAGGTTGATGGCGAGCAGTACTTC. Protein: CASSLGQVDGEQYF.

This clone was seen just once. The chain links TRBV5-6 to TRBJ1-6; D call uncertain. The ends were cut back, 4 bases at V and 3 bases at J, with 14 bases in the middle. The CDR3 is 16 residues long. Germline loops: CDR1 SGHDT, CDR2 YYEEEE. This CDR3 is CASSLAFGNYNSPLHF. DNA for the CDR3: TGTGCCAGCAGCCTAGCTTTTGGAAACTATAATTCACCCCTCCACTTT. Full variable domain (missing parts from reference TRBV5-6 and TRBJ1-6): DAGVTQSPTHLIKTRGQQVTLRCSPKSGHDTVSWYQQALGQGPQFIFQYYEEEERQRGNFPDRFSGHQFPNYSSELNVNALLLGDSALYLCASSLAFGNYNSPLHFGNGTRLTVT.

CDR3 loop: CASSLVVTGGSGELFF. The CDR3 DNA sequence: TGCGCCAGCAGCTTGGTTGTGACAGGGGGCTCCGGGGAGCTGTTTTTT. The J gene is TRBJ2-2, the V gene TRBV5-1, with 10 bases matching TRBD1. In germline, CDR1 is SGHRS, CDR2 YFSETQ. V was pared by 0 bases and J by 6 bases, with 5 bases of the junction left unmatched. The CDR3 is 16 amino acids. Drawing the rest from reference TRBV5-1 and TRBJ2-2, the complete variable domain is KAGVTQTPRYLIKTRGQQVTLSCSPISGHRSVSWYQQTPGQGLQFLFEYFSETQRNKGNFPGRFSGRQFSNSRSEMNVSTLELGDSALYLCASSLVVTGGSGELFFGEGSRLTVL.

The chain combines TRBV10-3 with TRBJ1-1; TRBD1 is a possible D gene (5 bases). In germline, CDR1 is ENHRY, CDR2 SYGVKD. V was clipped by 5 bases and J by 3 bases, with 10 bases between them. The CDR3 loop spans 13 amino acids. CDR3 sequence: CAISLTGDTEAFF. CDR3 DNA: TGTGCCATCAGTCTTACGGGGGACACTGAAGCTTTCTTT.

The chain combines TRBV18 with TRBJ2-2, with TRBD2 matching 7 bases. The CDR3 is 15 amino acids. Germline trimming cut 5 bases from V and 4 bases from J; bases unmatched to any gene: 7. Germline V gives CDR1 KGHSH, CDR2 LQKENI. CDR3 bases: TGTGCCAGCTCAAAGACTAGCACTAGCACCGGGGAGCTGTTTTTT. Translation gives CASSKTSTSTGELFF.

The rearrangement links TRBV5-1 to TRBJ1-2; D is ambiguous. There are 13 residues in the CDR3. The V and J ends lost 0 bases and 8 bases respectively, with 11 bases between them. The germline CDR1 and CDR2 sequences are SGHRS and YFSETQ. CDR3 coding DNA: TGCGCCAGCAGCTTGGGTGGAGGACGCGGCTACACCTTC. Translating it yields CASSLGGGRGYTF.

The chain combines TRBV15 with TRBJ2-5, with 7 bases aligning to TRBD1. CDR3 length: 14 amino acids. In germline, CDR1 is LNHNV, CDR2 YYDKDF (reference sequence). Trimming cost V 3 bases and J 2 bases; bases outside gene matches: 3. CDR3 nucleotides: TGTGCCACCAGCAGTAGGGACAGACAAGAGACCCAGTACTTC. Translating gives CATSSRDRQETQYF.

This chain uses TRBV5-6 with TRBJ1-6; TRBD1 might be the D (5 bases). CDR1 and CDR2 from the germline V gene are SGHDT and YYEEEE. The CDR3 contains 16 residues. Trimming removed 3 bases at V and 7 bases at J, with 17 bases between. CDR3 nucleotide sequence: TGTGCCAGCAGCTCCGTCAAGGGGTCCCTAAATTCACCCCTCCACTTT. It encodes CASSSVKGSLNSPLHF.

Turning to this clone: Other DNA sequences in this sample translate to the same CDR3. J is TRBJ1-5 and V is TRBV6-5; 7 nucleotides align to TRBD1. V lost 4 bases, J lost 4 bases, and 4 bases stayed unmatched. The CDR3 is made up of 14 amino acids. CDR1 is MNHEY, CDR2 SVGAGI, per germline. The chain's CDR3 is CASSLTGVNQPQHF. The CDR3 DNA follows: TGTGCCAGCAGTTTAACAGGGGTGAATCAGCCCCAGCATTTT.

The chain has TRBV6-5 and TRBJ1-5, with D possibly being TRBD1 (6 bases). This CDR3 is 15 amino acids long. Germline-derived CDR1 and CDR2 are MNHEY and SVGAGI. Deletions cut 6 bases from V and 0 bases from J, with 12 bases between. CDR3 in amino acids: CASSSTGFSNQPQHF. CDR3 nucleotides: TGTGCCAGCAGCTCGACAGGATTTAGCAATCAGCCCCAGCATTTT.

The genes are TRBV24-1 and TRBJ1-5; D unresolved. The germline V gene encodes CDR1 KGHDR and CDR2 SFDVKD. V lost 2 bases to trimming and J lost 0 bases, with 10 bases between them. This CDR3 contains 16 residues. CDR3 coding DNA: TGTGCCACCAGTGATTCCGTGACGGGTAGCAATCAGCCCCAGCATTTT. Encoded protein: CATSDSVTGSNQPQHF.

The chain carries TRBV25-1 and TRBJ2-1, with D uncertain. Germline loops: CDR1 MGHDK, CDR2 SYGVNS. Deletions cut 3 bases from V and 7 bases from J, with 10 bases between. This CDR3 region has 13 residues. CDR3 nucleotides: TGTGCCAGCAGTGACCCCTACAGAAATGAGCAGTTCTTC. Amino acids: CASSDPYRNEQFF.